This TCR beta chain was documented in a study of T cell responses to AZD1222 COVID-19 vaccine. Study as a whole: The study pooled second doses at about 4 or about 12 weeks. Findings and limits, study-wide: With two AZD1222 doses given, Spike-specific TCR breadth and depth both rose.

Profiled with immunoSEQ multiplex PCR; TCRdb holds only in-frame clones, not every one. The sample lists about 140,000 clones; nearly 95% were seen once. Of note for this clone: Its antigen is still unknown.

Germline V gene sequence: CDR1 LNHDA, CDR2 SQIVND (reference sequence). V was trimmed by 8 bases and J by 6 bases, leaving 16 bases between them. The CDR3 is 13 amino acids. The TCR originated in an adult in good health. V gene TRBV19 combines with J gene TRBJ1-1, with D hard to call. Sequenced here: peripheral blood, sampled on day 0 of AZD1222 vaccination. DNA of the CDR3: TGTGCCAGTCCCCGGTATTCGGACCCTGAAGCTTTCTTT. This gives the protein CASPRYSDPEAFF.